The 23 T cell receptor beta chains given below trace back to one sample, sequenced in a study of T cell responses to AZD1222 COVID-19 vaccine. TCRdb keeps only in-frame clones here, not all; method: immunoSEQ multiplex PCR. Of tens of thousands of clones in the sample, about 89% are singletons; the top ten hold about 7.3%. The material was peripheral blood, obtained on day 0 of AZD1222 vaccination. These receptors originate from an adult in good health.

The CDR3 loop is CASTYTTARGNQPQHF. The CDR3, as DNA: TGTGCCAGTACCTATACAACAGCGAGGGGCAATCAGCCCCAGCATTTT. V is TRBV19 and J is TRBJ1-5; no clear D. V shed 7 bases and J shed 2 bases, with 18 bases lying between them. The CDR3 loop spans 16 amino acids. Germline V gene lookup returns CDR1 LNHDA and CDR2 SQIVND (reference sequence).

The chain carries TRBV7-6 and TRBJ2-7; 10 bases are a match to TRBD2. V lost 5 bases and J lost 5; bases outside the gene matches: 9. Germline CDR1 and CDR2: SGHVS and FNYEAQ. The CDR3 consists of 15 residues. The CDR3 DNA reads as TGTGCCAGCAGCCAACCCAGCGGGGGGGCTAACGAGCAGTACTTC. This translates into CASSQPSGGANEQYF.

The rearrangement uses TRBV5-6 and TRBJ2-5; the D is unclear. The CDR3 runs 16 residues. Deletions cut 2 bases from V and 2 bases from J, with 16 bases between. Germline V CDR1 and CDR2: SGHDT, YYEEEE. Written as DNA, the CDR3 is TGTGCCAGCAGCTTACTTTCCTCTTTTCTACAAGAGACCCAGTACTTC. Its protein is CASSLLSSFLQETQYF.

This clone came up once. The chain carries TRBV7-8 and TRBJ2-5; TRBD1 is a possible D gene (6 bases). This CDR3 has 15 residues. V was shortened by 5 bases and J by 1 base, with 14 bases between the two germline ends. Per germline, CDR1 SGHVS and CDR2 FQNEAQ. The CDR3: CASSPNRVSQETQYF. In DNA form, the CDR3 reads TGTGCCAGCAGCCCTAACAGGGTGAGCCAAGAGACCCAGTACTTC.

The rearrangement joins TRBV28 to TRBJ2-7; TRBD1 agrees at 8 bases. The length of the CDR3 is 17 residues. Per the germline V gene, CDR1 is MDHEN and CDR2 is SYDVKM. J gave up 2 bases and V 4 bases, and 13 bases lay outside the gene matches. The CDR3 is CASSSAVGTGVPYEQYF. The DNA of the CDR3 is TGTGCCAGCAGTTCCGCCGTAGGGACAGGAGTACCCTACGAGCAGTACTTC.

This sequence joins TRBV9 and TRBJ2-1, with 7 bases fitting TRBD2. Trimming took 1 base from V and 6 from J; bases not matched to a gene: 10. CDR3 length: 16 residues. Germline lookup yields CDR1 SGDLS and CDR2 YYNGEE. The DNA for the CDR3 is TGTGCCAGCAGCGTATGGTCAGCGGGGCTCCCCAATGAGCAGTTCTTC. This sequence encodes CASSVWSAGLPNEQFF.

The rearrangement links TRBV2 to TRBJ2-1; 12 bases are shared with TRBD2. V dropped 7 bases and J dropped 11; count of bases not matched to a gene: 12. In germline, CDR1 is SNHLY, CDR2 FYNNEI. This CDR3 is built from 15 residues. The CDR3 protein is CASTEKTSGSRQQFF. The CDR3 nucleotides read TGTGCCAGCACCGAAAAGACTAGCGGGAGTCGCCAGCAGTTCTTC. Complete variable domain (other parts from reference TRBV2 and TRBJ2-1): EPEVTQTPSHQVTQMGQEVILRCVPISNHLYFYWYRQILGQKVEFLVSFYNNEISEKSEIFDDQFSVERPDGSNFTLKIRSTKLEDSAMYFCASTEKTSGSRQQFFGPGTRLTVL.

The chain is built from TRBV28 and TRBJ1-1; tentatively, D is TRBD1 (5 bases). V was shortened by 6 bases and J by 1 base, with 12 bases between the two germline ends. The germline V gene encodes CDR1 MDHEN and CDR2 SYDVKM. The CDR3 has 14 amino acids. The CDR3: CASRTGTANTEAFF. In DNA, the CDR3 is TGTGCCAGCAGAACCGGGACTGCGAACACTGAAGCTTTCTTT. Combining the CDR3 with reference TRBV28 and TRBJ1-1 gives the whole variable domain DVKVTQSSRYLVKRTGEKVFLECVQDMDHENMFWYRQDPGLGLRLIYFSYDVKMKEKGDIPEGYSVSREKKERFSLILESASTNQTSMYLCASRTGTANTEAFFGQGTRLTVV.

V and J are TRBV11-2 and TRBJ2-7; D call uncertain. V was pared by 2 bases and J by 10 bases, with 21 bases between. This CDR3 has 15 amino acids. CDR1 is SGHAT and CDR2 is FQNNGV in the germline V gene. CDR3 in amino acids: CASSLPLGRTLTQYF. The CDR3 nucleotides read TGTGCCAGCAGCTTACCCCTGGGCAGGACCCTTACCCAGTACTTC. The full variable domain, completed using reference TRBV11-2 and TRBJ2-7, is EAGVAQSPRYKIIEKRQSVAFWCNPISGHATLYWYQQILGQGPKLLIQFQNNGVVDDSQLPKDRFSAERLKGVDSTLKIQPAKLEDSAVYLCASSLPLGRTLTQYFGPGTRLTVT.

The chain employs TRBV5-8 and TRBJ2-7; no firm D call. Germline V lookup: CDR1 SGHTS, CDR2 YDEGEE. V was clipped by 7 bases and J by 1 base, with 21 bases between them. The CDR3 extends over 16 amino acids. The CDR3 coding sequence is TGTGCCAGCTCCCCGCCGGACCTATTTATTTCCTACGAGCAGTACTTC. Translating gives CASSPPDLFISYEQYF.

CDR3 DNA sequence: TGCGCCAGCAGCCGGCTAGCGACCAACACCGGGGAGCTGTTTTTT. It yields the protein CASSRLATNTGELFF. The gene calls are TRBV4-3 and TRBJ2-2; D is perhaps TRBD2 (6 bases). Germline CDR1 and CDR2: LGHNA and YSLEER. This CDR3 comprises 15 residues. Trimming shortened V by 4 bases and J by 2 bases, and 11 bases separated the two germline ends.

V and J are TRBV6-5 and TRBJ2-7; 7 bases line up with TRBD1. V was clipped by 1 base and J by 4 bases; unmatched bases: 4. Germline CDR1 reads MNHEY; CDR2 reads SVGAGI. The CDR3 consists of 14 residues. In DNA, the CDR3 is TGTGCCAGCAGTTACTTGACAGGGCAATACGAGCAGTACTTC. It specifies CASSYLTGQYEQYF.

The V gene is TRBV6-5, the J gene TRBJ2-3; no definite D call. The V gene lost 8 bases and the J gene lost 2 bases, with 5 bases spanning the gap. The germline V gene has CDR1 MNHEY and CDR2 SVGAGI. The CDR3 is 11 residues long. CDR3 residues: CASGDTDTQYF. The CDR3 nucleotides are TGTGCCAGCGGGGACACAGATACGCAGTATTTT.

This rearrangement joins TRBV29-1 to TRBJ2-7; TRBD2 agrees at 9 bases. Per the germline V gene, CDR1 is SQVTM and CDR2 is ANQGSEA. The CDR3 runs 13 residues. Trimming removed 3 bases from V and 7 bases from J; junction bases left unmatched: 7. CDR3 sequence reads: CSVDGAGGKEQYF. CDR3 bases: TGCAGCGTTGATGGAGCGGGAGGAAAGGAGCAGTACTTC.

The chain couples TRBV5-1 to TRBJ2-3; D is undetermined. Looked up from germline, CDR1 is SGHRS and CDR2 is YFSETQ. V dropped 1 base and J dropped 0 bases, with 9 bases sitting between them. This CDR3 has 15 amino acids. The CDR3 loop reads CASSLSHPSTDTQYF. The CDR3 nucleotides are TGCGCCAGCAGCTTGTCGCATCCTAGCACAGATACGCAGTATTTT.

This clone was seen only once. The rearrangement joins TRBV2 to TRBJ1-4; the match to TRBD1 covers 7 bases. This CDR3 is 15 amino acids long. Trimming removed 3 bases from V and 5 bases from J; junction bases left unmatched: 6. The germline V gene encodes CDR1 SNHLY and CDR2 FYNNEI. CDR3 in DNA: TGTGCCAGCAGTGATTCGGGCAGGGGGAATGAAAAACTGTTTTTT. Residues: CASSDSGRGNEKLFF.

The CDR3 coding sequence is TGCGCCAGCAGCGGGACAGGGAGCTCCTACGAGCAGTACTTC. This gives the protein CASSGTGSSYEQYF. The chain combines TRBV10-1 with TRBJ2-7; 9 positions agree with TRBD1. Germline loops: CDR1 WNHNN, CDR2 SYGVQD (reference sequence). The junction had 3 bases not matched to a gene; V was cut back by 6 bases and J by 0 bases. The CDR3 has 14 amino acids.

The chain recombines TRBV6-5 with TRBJ2-7; D possibly uses TRBD1 or TRBD2 (5 bases each). Trimming took off 7 bases at V and 2 bases at J, with 15 bases between the two ends. This CDR3 contains 14 residues. The germline V gene has CDR1 MNHEY and CDR2 SVGAGI. The CDR3 DNA reads as TGTGCCAGCATTGCCAAAGGGGACCCCTACGAGCAGTACTTC. This translates into CASIAKGDPYEQYF.

This chain connects TRBV9 to TRBJ2-2; 8 positions match TRBD2. Germline trimming cut 0 bases from V and 7 bases from J; bases unmatched to any gene: 8. The germline CDR1 and CDR2 sequences are SGDLS and YYNGEE. This CDR3 comprises 16 residues. Here the CDR3 DNA reads TGTGCCAGCAGCGTAGGCAATAGCGGGATTGTCGGGGAGCTGTTTTTT. It yields the protein CASSVGNSGIVGELFF.

This chain uses TRBV29-1 with TRBJ2-1, with 11 bases identical to TRBD2. Germline-derived CDR1 and CDR2 are SQVTM and ANQGSEA. V trimming: 2 bases; J trimming: 4 bases; junction bases outside the gene matches: 4. The CDR3 loop spans 15 amino acids. The CDR3 protein is CSVESASGGYNEQFF. The CDR3 DNA reads TGCAGCGTTGAATCGGCTAGCGGGGGGTACAATGAGCAGTTCTTC.

This clone has a single count. The rearrangement links TRBV6-5 to TRBJ2-2; maybe TRBD2 (5 bases). This CDR3 spans 14 amino acids. V lost 2 bases to trimming and J lost 1 base, with 5 bases between them. Germline CDR1 MNHEY, CDR2 SVGAGI. The CDR3 sequence is CASSYGGNTGELFF. The CDR3 DNA reads TGTGCCAGCAGTTACGGAGGGAACACCGGGGAGCTGTTTTTT.

The chain employs TRBV7-2 and TRBJ2-7; TRBD2 aligns across 10 bases. Per the germline V gene, CDR1 is SGHTA and CDR2 is FQGNSA. V lost 7 bases to trimming and J lost 4 bases; unmatched junction nucleotides: 7. The CDR3 is 14 residues long. The CDR3 protein is CASKLPGLAYEQYF. For the CDR3, the DNA is TGTGCCAGCAAACTCCCGGGACTAGCGTACGAGCAGTACTTC.

This sequence joins TRBV5-1 and TRBJ1-4; perhaps TRBD1 as D (5 bases). V lost 0 bases, J lost 5 bases, and 14 bases lay in between. Germline values: CDR1 SGHRS, CDR2 YFSETQ. CDR3 length equals 16 residues. The CDR3 DNA sequence: TGCGCCAGCAGCTTGGAGGGGCGGAGGGACAATGAAAAACTGTTTTTT. Its translation is CASSLEGRRDNEKLFF.